These T cell receptor beta chains were read from a single sample in a study of CD8+CD57+ T cells in acquired aplastic anemia. TCRdb analysed the reads with MiXCR anew, one entry per CDR3 protein. The sample shows 200,000 to 250,000 distinct CDR3 sequences, 65% of them seen only once. Sequencing was performed on sorted CD4+, CD8+, or CD8+CD57+ T cells (not recorded which) from PBMCs. The receptors here all came from a human donor with aplastic anemia. Both conserved end residues are part of each CDR3. D genes are given only for firm matches. The size entry is marked missing in some rows and otherwise reads once, few, many or a size class.

cdr3_length clone_size j_call v_call d_call cdr3_aa cdr3_nt
12 few TRBJ2-7 TRBV10-3 - CATRAPAYEQYF TGTGCCACGCGGGCCCCCGCCTACGAGCAGTACTTC
14 few TRBJ2-2 TRBV2 - CASIGQSNTGELFF TGTGCCAGCATAGGGCAGTCCAACACCGGGGAGCTGTTTTTT
14 few TRBJ2-5 TRBV10-3 - CAISESGREETQYF TGTGCCATCAGTGAGTCTGGGCGCGAGGAGACCCAGTACTTC
16 - TRBJ2-3 TRBV24-1 TRBD1 CATSDEGQGGTDTQYF TGTGCCACCAGTGATGAGGGACAGGGAGGCACAGATACGCAGTATTTT
15 few TRBJ2-1 TRBV12-3/TRBV12-4 - CASTEDGVSYNEQFF TGTGCCAGCACCGAGGACGGAGTCTCCTACAATGAGCAGTTCTTC
13 few TRBJ2-3 TRBV5-4 - CASSLEGTDTQYF TGTGCCAGCAGCTTGGAGGGCACAGATACGCAGTATTTT
12 few TRBJ2-2 TRBV20-1 - CSARPFSGELFF TGCAGTGCTAGGCCATTCAGCGGGGAGCTGTTTTTT
15 - TRBJ2-7 TRBV7-9 TRBD2 CASSLALAGAYEQYF TGTGCCAGCAGCTTAGCTCTAGCGGGAGCCTACGAGCAGTACTTC
17 - TRBJ2-5 TRBV7-8 TRBD2 CASSLAPWTSGGETQYF TGTGCCAGCAGCTTAGCGCCCTGGACTAGCGGGGGTGAGACCCAGTACTTC
15 - TRBJ1-3 TRBV7-3 - CASSPQQASGNTIYF TGTGCCAGCAGCCCCCAGCAGGCCTCTGGAAACACCATATATTTT